The 18 T cell receptor beta chains below were found in one sample sequenced in a study of early T cells in non-severe SARS-CoV-2 infection. TCRdb passed the 5' RACE reads through MiXCR, listing each CDR3 protein once. The sample consists of 74,000 or so distinct CDR3 sequences, roughly 13% of them appearing once. The sample taken for sequencing was whole blood. The receptor set was obtained from an adult who was a healthcare worker with PCR-confirmed SARS-CoV-2 infection or an uninfected control (not recorded which).

The gene calls are TRBV19 and TRBJ1-1, with D uncertain. V was pared by 10 bases and J by 1 base, with 22 bases between. The CDR3 runs 16 residues. The germline CDR1 and CDR2 sequences are LNHDA and SQIVND (reference sequence). The CDR3 sequence: CATLGRTAYKNTEAFF. Written as DNA, the CDR3 is TGTGCCACCCTCGGCAGGACCGCGTATAAGAACACTGAAGCTTTCTTT.

This chain links TRBV9 with TRBJ2-3; 9 bases agree with TRBD1. The CDR3 runs 14 residues. Losses at the gene ends were 5 bases for V and 5 bases for J; bases not matched to a gene: 6. Germline assignment: CDR1 SGDLS and CDR2 YYNGEE. CDR3 nucleotides: TGTGCCAGCAGAAGGACAGGGGAACAAGATACGCAGTATTTT. Protein product: CASRRTGEQDTQYF.

The chain recombines TRBV11-2 with TRBJ2-5; 7 nucleotides match TRBD2. In germline, CDR1 is SGHAT, CDR2 FQNNGV. After removal of 4 bases from V and 4 bases from J, the junction contained 6 bases not matched to a gene. The CDR3 spans 14 residues. CDR3 in amino acids: CASSWAGARETQYF. CDR3 coding DNA: TGTGCCAGCAGCTGGGCGGGAGCTCGAGAGACCCAGTACTTC.

This chain connects TRBV12-3 or TRBV12-4 to TRBJ2-1, with 9 bases fitting TRBD2. V was clipped by 7 bases and J by 9 bases; unmatched bases: 10. This CDR3 has 14 residues. In DNA form, the CDR3 reads TGTGCCAGCACCCTCCTGCGGGAGGGCGGTGAGCAGTTCTTC. As protein: CASTLLREGGEQFF.

This clonotype has at least ten counts. The genes are TRBV10-3 and TRBJ2-2; 9 bases align to TRBD2. With V trimmed by 6 bases and J by 8 bases, 4 bases remained unmatched. In germline, CDR1 is ENHRY, CDR2 SYGVKD. This CDR3 is 13 amino acids long. The CDR3 DNA reads TGTGCCATCAGGGCTAGCGGGACTGGGGAGCTGTTTTTT. Translating gives CAIRASGTGELFF.

This clonotype showed up just a few times. The chain combines TRBV7-9 with TRBJ2-1; the D call may be TRBD1 or TRBD2 (5 bases each). V was trimmed by 5 bases and J by 4 bases, leaving 15 bases between them. This CDR3 has 15 amino acids. The V gene's germline CDR1 is SEHNR and CDR2 FQNEAQ (reference sequence). Written as DNA, the CDR3 is TGTGCCAGCAGCGCTCCCGGGACGGGGTACAATGAGCAGTTCTTC. Protein: CASSAPGTGYNEQFF.

This chain joins TRBV27 and TRBJ1-1, with D possibly being TRBD1 (6 bases). In germline, CDR1 is MNHEY, CDR2 SMNVEV (reference sequence). The CDR3 contains 13 residues. V was pared by 6 bases and J by 3 bases, with 11 bases between. CDR3 loop: CASRRGRYTEAFF. The CDR3 DNA sequence: TGTGCCAGCAGGAGGGGGAGGTACACTGAAGCTTTCTTT.

This clonotype was seen ten or more times. CDR3 nucleotides: TGCAGCGTTAGTGGACAGCCCAATAATGAAAAACTGTTTTTT. It is translated as CSVSGQPNNEKLFF. The V and J genes are TRBV29-1 and TRBJ1-4, with D possibly matching TRBD1 (6 bases). The CDR3 totals 14 residues. V was clipped by 5 bases and J by 4 bases, with 14 bases between them. CDR1 is SQVTM, CDR2 ANQGSEA, per germline.

This clonotype came up many times. The chain links TRBV10-2 to TRBJ2-7, with 7 bases matching TRBD2. Germline loops: CDR1 WSHSY, CDR2 SAAADI. CDR3 length: 14 residues. J lost 9 bases, V lost 0 bases, and 8 bases had no gene match. The CDR3: CASSESRAGGGQYF. The CDR3 DNA follows: TGCGCCAGCAGTGAGTCGCGGGCAGGCGGGGGGCAGTACTTC.

CDR3 coding DNA: TGTGCCAGCAGCCCAAGCGGCCTAGCGGGAGCTGCCGGGGAGCTGTTTTTT. Translated: CASSPSGLAGAAGELFF. The genes are TRBV7-2 and TRBJ2-2; 10 nucleotides match TRBD2. The CDR3 extends over 17 amino acids. Germline CDR1 SGHTA, CDR2 FQGNSA. Germline trimming cut 5 bases from V and 6 bases from J; bases unmatched to any gene: 12.

The CDR3 is CAISRNEDTQYF. As DNA, the CDR3 is TGTGCCATCAGTCGTAATGAGGATACGCAGTATTTT. The V call is TRBV10-3, the J call TRBJ2-3, with no clear D. From germline, CDR1 is ENHRY and CDR2 SYGVKD. Trimming took off 5 bases at V and 6 bases at J, with 9 bases between the two ends. This CDR3 region has 12 residues.

In this sample, this clonotype turned up many times. The V and J genes are TRBV7-2 and TRBJ1-2, with 7 bases aligning to TRBD1. CDR3 length: 17 residues. Germline V lookup: CDR1 SGHTA, CDR2 FQGNSA. V lost 7 bases and J lost 4; bases outside the gene matches: 18. The DNA of the CDR3 is TGTGCCAGCACCATCGGAACAGGGGCCGTTCGTAGCTATGGCTACACCTTC. Amino acid sequence: CASTIGTGAVRSYGYTF.

The gene calls are TRBV27 and TRBJ1-1; 10 positions agree with TRBD1. CDR3 length: 14 residues. Germline values: CDR1 MNHEY, CDR2 SMNVEV (reference sequence). J lost 6 bases, V lost 5 bases, and 6 bases had no gene match. CDR3 DNA sequence: TGTGCCAGCAGTCCCGGGGACAGGGGTCCTGAAGCTTTCTTT. Protein: CASSPGDRGPEAFF.

V usage is TRBV11-3 and J usage is TRBJ2-5, with no clear D. Germline CDR1 SGHNT, CDR2 YENEEA. Trimming shortened V by 5 bases and J by 0 bases, and 10 bases separated the two germline ends. The CDR3 totals 14 residues. CDR3 sequence: CASSPGGDQETQYF. The CDR3 DNA is TGTGCCAGCAGCCCCGGTGGCGACCAAGAGACCCAGTACTTC.

The chain has TRBV20-1 and TRBJ2-7; D call uncertain. This CDR3 is built from 12 residues. Germline V gene sequence: CDR1 DFQATT, CDR2 SNEGSKA (reference sequence). The V and J ends lost 3 bases and 3 bases respectively, with 9 bases between them. The CDR3 loop reads CSASDMRYEQYF. The CDR3 DNA reads TGCAGTGCTAGCGACATGCGCTACGAGCAGTACTTC.

This clonotype was picked up many times. J is TRBJ2-5 and V is TRBV28; possible D gene TRBD1, 6 bases. Trimming removed 3 bases at V and 5 bases at J, with 13 bases between. CDR1 is MDHEN, CDR2 SYDVKM, per germline. The CDR3 is made up of 14 amino acids. The CDR3 region is CASSLWGRGETQYF. The CDR3 bases are TGTGCCAGCAGTTTGTGGGGTAGGGGGGAGACCCAGTACTTC. The complete variable domain, with remaining parts taken from reference TRBV28 and TRBJ2-5, reads DVKVTQSSRYLVKRTGEKVFLECVQDMDHENMFWYRQDPGLGLRLIYFSYDVKMKEKGDIPEGYSVSREKKERFSLILESASTNQTSMYLCASSLWGRGETQYFGPGTRLLVL.

The chain recombines TRBV28 with TRBJ2-7, with D maybe TRBD2 (6 bases). The CDR3 has 16 residues. The V gene's germline CDR1 is MDHEN and CDR2 SYDVKM. Trimming took off 6 bases at V and 1 base at J, with 19 bases between the two ends. CDR3 protein: CASSPNYYGSSYEQYF. The DNA of the CDR3 is TGTGCCAGCAGCCCCAACTATTACGGGAGTTCCTACGAGCAGTACTTC.

Ten or more counts support this clonotype. Here the CDR3 DNA reads TGTGCCAGCAGTGGTCTTAGCAATCAGCCCCAGCATTTT. Translating it yields CASSGLSNQPQHF. V usage is TRBV28 and J usage is TRBJ1-5; no clear D. The V end lost 5 bases, the J end lost 0 bases, and 5 bases lay between the germline ends. The CDR3 totals 13 residues. The germline gives CDR1 MDHEN, CDR2 SYDVKM.